This TCR beta chain emerged from a study of T cell responses to AZD1222 COVID-19 vaccine. Study-wide results and caveats: A mostly white British donor set with more females was recruited, and clonal diversity was possibly underestimated.

Clones were sequenced by immunoSEQ multiplex PCR, and TCRdb holds only the in-frame ones, with some missing. Of some 80,000 clones listed, about 84% were seen once; the top ten hold 8% to 10%. V dropped 0 bases and J dropped 0 bases, with 16 bases sitting between them. CDR3 length: 18 residues. Germline CDR1 is MNHEY and CDR2 is SVGEGT. As to this clone: Its antigen is as yet unknown.

This sequence originates from an adult in good health. The V call is TRBV6-2 or TRBV6-3, the J call TRBJ2-3, with D possibly TRBD1 on 6 matching bases. This specimen was peripheral blood, taken on day 0 of AZD1222 vaccination. CDR3 coding DNA: TGTGCCAGCAGTTACTCGATCCTTGTTACAGGGAGCACAGATACGCAGTATTTT. It encodes CASSYSILVTGSTDTQYF.